A selection of T cell receptor beta chains follows, all from one sample in a study of blood T cells in healthy people across ages. TCRdb called the 5' RACE reads again in MiXCR, with one record for every CDR3 protein. The repertoire holds approximately 800,000 distinct CDR3 sequences, with 55% to 65% as singletons. What was sequenced was blood. The receptor set was obtained from a man aged 30-40 years in good health. CDR3s include the opening cysteine and the closing phenylalanine or tryptophan. Fields, in order: clone size, V gene, D gene, J gene, CDR3 protein, CDR3 DNA. The D gene is left open where the match is weak. Clone sizes are given selectively: once, few, many, or a class where the clone is expanded.

.	TRBV28	.	TRBJ2-5	CASTLAGPQETQYF	TGTGCCAGCACCTTGGCAGGGCCCCAAGAGACCCAGTACTTC
.	TRBV4-3	.	TRBJ1-2	CASSQGLGQTYGYTF	TGCGCCAGCAGCCAAGGTCTCGGACAAACCTATGGCTACACCTTC
.	TRBV20-1	TRBD2	TRBJ2-5	CRGVIAGSPVQETQYF	TGCAGGGGGGTTATAGCGGGGTCACCAGTCCAAGAGACCCAGTACTTC
few	TRBV7-2	TRBD1	TRBJ2-1	CASSADRTGGYNEQFF	TGTGCCAGCAGCGCCGATCGGACAGGGGGATACAATGAGCAGTTCTTC
.	TRBV5-1	.	TRBJ1-1	CASSQGAQTEAFF	TGCGCCAGCAGCCAAGGGGCGCAGACTGAAGCTTTCTTT
.	TRBV5-1	TRBD2	TRBJ2-1	CASSLNGEGEQFF	TGCGCCAGCAGCTTGAATGGGGAGGGTGAGCAGTTCTTC
.	TRBV20-1	.	TRBJ2-3	CSARDGLAKDTQYF	TGCAGTGCTAGAGATGGGCTAGCCAAAGATACGCAGTATTTT
.	TRBV12-3/TRBV12-4	.	TRBJ2-4	CASTQGLAVEQYF	TGTGCCAGCACCCAGGGGCTAGCGGTTGAGCAGTACTTC
few	TRBV12-3/TRBV12-4	TRBD1	TRBJ2-1	CASSQTQTGHNEQFF	TGTGCCAGCAGTCAAACCCAGACAGGGCACAATGAGCAGTTCTTC
once	TRBV7-2	TRBD1	TRBJ2-7	CASSEGQGTFYEQYF	TGTGCCAGCAGCGAAGGACAGGGGACATTCTACGAGCAGTACTTC
.	TRBV15	.	TRBJ1-1	CATSRDYGGGPPSKAFF	TGTGCCACCAGCAGAGATTATGGAGGAGGGCCCCCTTCAAAAGCTTTCTTT
.	TRBV20-1	TRBD2	TRBJ2-1	CSARSRGGPYNEQFF	TGCAGTGCTAGGTCACGGGGGGGCCCCTACAATGAGCAGTTCTTC
.	TRBV20-1	.	TRBJ2-3	CSGLDRDTQYF	TGCAGTGGACTAGATAGAGATACGCAGTATTTT
.	TRBV20-1	.	TRBJ2-7	CSAGHPGGAEQYF	TGCAGTGCTGGACACCCCGGCGGGGCCGAGCAGTACTTC
.	TRBV5-1	TRBD2	TRBJ2-5	CASSLGSGGAETQYF	TGCGCCAGCAGCTTGGGTAGCGGGGGGGCCGAGACCCAGTACTTC
.	TRBV6-5	.	TRBJ1-1	CASYKGSTGGDTEAFF	TGTGCCAGCTACAAAGGGTCTACGGGGGGGGACACTGAAGCTTTCTTT